This entry lists 25 T cell receptor beta chains sequenced from one sample in a study of cytomegalovirus exposure and HLA in healthy donors. Primers for the PCR totalled 60 Vbeta and 13 Jbeta. Profiling relied on immunoSEQ multiplex PCR, and the TCRdb table lists in-frame clones only, not all of them. There are 40,000 or so clones in the sample; 60% to 85% occur only once, and approximately 1.5% lies in the top ten. The sequenced sample was PBMCs. Receptors originate from a man under 40 in good health and CMV-seronegative.

J is TRBJ2-1 and V is TRBV9, with 7 bases aligning to TRBD2. Per the germline V gene, CDR1 is SGDLS and CDR2 is YYNGEE. CDR3 size: 16 residues. The V and J ends lost 0 bases and 4 bases, in that order; junction bases with no gene match: 7. In DNA form, the CDR3 reads TGTGCCAGCAGCGTAGCACTCCGCGGGAGATACAATGAGCAGTTCTTC. It codes for CASSVALRGRYNEQFF.

This clone has just a few counts. The rearrangement uses TRBV9 and TRBJ2-1; 7 nucleotides line up with TRBD2. Germline-derived CDR1 and CDR2 are SGDLS and YYNGEE. This CDR3 is 16 amino acids long. Unmatched junction bases numbered 14, after V lost 7 bases and J lost 4 bases. The CDR3 DNA is TGTGCCAGCGCGGGCGGCGGGAGATGGGGTTACAATGAGCAGTTCTTC. Translated, it gives CASAGGGRWGYNEQFF.

This chain links TRBV7-8 with TRBJ1-3; TRBD1 might be the D (6 bases). CDR1 is SGHVS, CDR2 FQNEAQ, per germline. CDR3 size: 14 residues. Trimming took off 3 bases at V and 3 bases at J, with 9 bases between the two ends. CDR3 amino acids: CASSFNRDGNTIYF. In DNA, the CDR3 is TGTGCCAGCAGCTTTAACAGGGATGGAAACACCATATATTTT.

This clone was seen more than once but under ten times. Other DNA sequences in the same sample also yield this CDR3. The chain is built from TRBV11-2 and TRBJ1-2; D is ambiguous. This CDR3 region has 14 residues. Germline CDR1 reads SGHAT; CDR2 reads FQNNGV. V gave up 3 bases and J gave up 2 bases, with 10 bases separating them. The DNA for the CDR3 is TGTGCCAGCAGCTTGTCAGGCACGAACTATGGCTACACCTTC. Encoded protein: CASSLSGTNYGYTF.

This clone has more than one count but fewer than ten. This chain connects TRBV5-1 to TRBJ1-3; weak D call: TRBD1 (6 bases). V was clipped by 4 bases and J by 1 base, with 18 bases between them. Germline values: CDR1 SGHRS, CDR2 YFSETQ. The CDR3 extends over 17 amino acids. The CDR3 bases are TGCGCCAGCAGCCCCAACGACTTCCAGGGGTCTGGAAACACCATATATTTT. Translation gives CASSPNDFQGSGNTIYF.

The chain recombines TRBV6-6 with TRBJ2-7, with D possibly matching TRBD2 (6 bases). V was clipped by 2 bases and J by 1 base, with 9 bases between them. Per germline, CDR1 MNHNY and CDR2 SVGAGI (reference sequence). The CDR3 contains 14 residues. The CDR3 sequence: CASSYGDFSYEQYF. The CDR3 coding sequence is TGTGCCAGCAGTTACGGGGACTTTTCCTACGAGCAGTACTTC.

The J gene is TRBJ2-3, the V gene TRBV28, with D maybe TRBD2 (6 bases). V was cut by 3 bases and J by 5 bases, with 15 bases left in between. Germline assignment: CDR1 MDHEN and CDR2 SYDVKM. The CDR3 has 15 residues. The CDR3 reads CASSFRDSRGDTQYF. CDR3 nucleotides: TGTGCCAGCAGTTTCCGGGACTCACGGGGAGATACGCAGTATTTT.

This clone has a single count. The genes are TRBV7-2 and TRBJ2-1; possible D gene TRBD2, 5 bases. V shed 1 base and J shed 9 bases, with 7 bases lying between them. CDR1 and CDR2 (germline): SGHTA, FQGNSA. The CDR3 sequence is 12 residues long. CDR3 coding DNA: TGTGCCAGCAGCTTAGGAGGGATTGAGCAGTTCTTC. Amino acids: CASSLGGIEQFF.

This clone was seen more than once but under ten times. The rearrangement links TRBV5-4 to TRBJ1-5; D is ambiguous. The CDR3 runs 14 residues. The V end was cut by 0 bases, the J end by 4 bases, with 8 bases between. Germline values: CDR1 SGHNT, CDR2 YYREEE (reference sequence). The CDR3 DNA reads as TGTGCCAGCAGCTTGGCGACGGAGAATCAGCCCCAGCATTTT. Translating gives CASSLATENQPQHF.

The V call is TRBV9, the J call TRBJ2-2; maybe TRBD2 (6 bases). CDR1 is SGDLS, CDR2 YYNGEE, per germline. The ends were cut back, 2 bases at V and 6 bases at J, with 23 bases in the middle. The CDR3 totals 18 residues. CDR3 residues: CASSVSEKGLYSPGELFF. The CDR3 DNA reads as TGTGCCAGCAGCGTCTCCGAGAAGGGACTGTACTCTCCCGGGGAGCTGTTTTTT. The whole variable domain, remainder taken from reference TRBV9 and TRBJ2-2, is DSGVTQTPKHLITATGQRVTLRCSPRSGDLSVYWYQQSLDQGLQFLIQYYNGEERAKGNILERFSAQQFPDLHSELNLSSLELGDSALYFCASSVSEKGLYSPGELFFGEGSRLTVL.

This clone appeared a single time. The V and J genes are TRBV6-5 and TRBJ2-3; 8 bases align to TRBD2. Germline V gives CDR1 MNHEY, CDR2 SVGAGI. The CDR3 runs to 15 residues. After removal of 5 bases from V and 6 bases from J, the junction contained 10 bases not matched to a gene. The CDR3 protein is CASSTPTGGRDTQYF. CDR3 coding DNA: TGTGCCAGCAGTACCCCGACGGGGGGGCGGGATACGCAGTATTTT.

The chain combines TRBV19 with TRBJ2-3; D may be TRBD1 (6 bases). Germline V CDR1 and CDR2: LNHDA, SQIVND (reference sequence). V was pared by 7 bases and J by 6 bases, with 26 bases between. The CDR3 extends over 17 amino acids. For the CDR3, the DNA is TGTGCCAGTATGAGGACATATGGGGGCTTGAATTCTGATACGCAGTATTTT. Residues: CASMRTYGGLNSDTQYF.

V gene TRBV12-5 combines with J gene TRBJ2-1, with 7 positions matching TRBD2. This CDR3 has 13 residues. Trimming cost V 3 bases and J 9 bases; bases outside gene matches: 5. Germline CDR1 reads LGHNT; CDR2 reads FRNRAP. The CDR3 here is CASGFGGSGEQFF. The CDR3 bases are TGTGCTAGTGGTTTTGGCGGGAGTGGTGAGCAGTTCTTC.

This chain links TRBV5-4 with TRBJ2-6; 8 bases are a match to TRBD1. Germline CDR1 and CDR2: SGHNT and YYREEE (reference sequence). Trimming at V came to 3 bases and at J to 1 base, leaving 3 bases not matched to a gene. This CDR3 spans 16 amino acids. The CDR3 nucleotides are TGTGCCAGCAGCTGGGGACAGGTGTCTGGGGCCAACGTCCTGACTTTC. This codes for CASSWGQVSGANVLTF.

CDR3 protein: CASSHRGRGGTEAFF. The CDR3 bases are TGTGCCAGCAGCCATCGGGGTAGGGGAGGCACTGAAGCTTTCTTT. The chain employs TRBV7-9 and TRBJ1-1; weak D call: TRBD1 (5 bases). CDR3 length equals 15 residues. Per germline, CDR1 SEHNR and CDR2 FQNEAQ (reference sequence). Trimming took off 5 bases at V and 4 bases at J, with 17 bases between the two ends.

V and J are TRBV10-3 and TRBJ2-3; the D gene is possibly TRBD2 (5 bases). The CDR3 runs 14 residues. The germline V gene encodes CDR1 ENHRY and CDR2 SYGVKD. V dropped 4 bases and J dropped 2 bases, with 10 bases sitting between them. The CDR3 region is CAISVPGSTDTQYF. The CDR3 DNA follows: TGTGCCATCAGTGTACCGGGATCCACAGATACGCAGTATTTT.

The chain joins TRBV5-1 to TRBJ2-1; D remains ambiguous. This CDR3 region has 14 residues. Trimming pared 4 bases from V and 7 bases from J, leaving 15 bases between. Looked up from germline, CDR1 is SGHRS and CDR2 is YFSETQ. Here the CDR3 DNA reads TGCGCCAGCAGCCCTAACGTCCCCGGGAATGAGCAGTTCTTC. Translated, it gives CASSPNVPGNEQFF. Filled out from reference TRBV5-1 and TRBJ2-1, the complete variable domain reads KAGVTQTPRYLIKTRGQQVTLSCSPISGHRSVSWYQQTPGQGLQFLFEYFSETQRNKGNFPGRFSGRQFSNSRSEMNVSTLELGDSALYLCASSPNVPGNEQFFGPGTRLTVL.

This sequence joins TRBV19 and TRBJ1-1; D possibly corresponds to TRBD1 (5 bases). With 7 bases removed from V and 3 bases from J, the gap between germline ends came to 12 bases. CDR1 and CDR2 (germline): LNHDA, SQIVND (reference sequence). This CDR3 has 13 amino acids. Here the CDR3 reads CASTPDSYTEAFF. The CDR3 region has the DNA TGTGCCAGTACCCCAGACAGCTACACTGAAGCTTTCTTT.

CDR3 DNA sequence: TGTGCCAGCAGTCTGCTGGCTAGGTCCTACAATGAGCAGTTCTTC. Translated: CASSLLARSYNEQFF. This chain links TRBV28 with TRBJ2-1; the D is unclear. V dropped 5 bases and J dropped 1 base, with 12 bases sitting between them. CDR1 is MDHEN, CDR2 SYDVKM, per germline. The CDR3 runs to 15 residues. The full variable domain, with the rest looked up from reference TRBV28 and TRBJ2-1, is DVKVTQSSRYLVKRTGEKVFLECVQDMDHENMFWYRQDPGLGLRLIYFSYDVKMKEKGDIPEGYSVSREKKERFSLILESASTNQTSMYLCASSLLARSYNEQFFGPGTRLTVL.

This chain connects TRBV5-1 to TRBJ2-2; 9 positions agree with TRBD1. The V segment lost 0 bases and the J segment 7 bases; nucleotides outside the gene matches: 7. This CDR3 has 16 residues. The V gene's germline CDR1 is SGHRS and CDR2 YFSETQ. Here the CDR3 reads CASSLAGTGLGGELFF. The CDR3 DNA reads as TGCGCCAGCAGCTTGGCCGGGACAGGGCTAGGCGGGGAGCTGTTTTTT.

The chain's CDR3 is CASSETGILLSPLHF. The CDR3 region has the DNA TGTGCCAGCAGCGAAACAGGGATTCTTCTTTCACCCCTCCACTTT. V usage is TRBV7-9 and J usage is TRBJ1-6, with D perhaps TRBD1 (6 bases). Trimming removed 5 bases at V and 9 bases at J, with 17 bases between. Germline V gene data show CDR1 as SEHNR and CDR2 as FQNEAQ (reference sequence). CDR3 size: 15 residues.

The chain combines TRBV6-5 with TRBJ1-1, with no clear D. V was pared by 4 bases and J by 1 base, with 10 bases between. The germline gives CDR1 MNHEY, CDR2 SVGAGI. CDR3 size: 14 residues. As DNA, the CDR3 is TGTGCCAGCAGTTTGTACAGTCGGAACACTGAAGCTTTCTTT. This translates into CASSLYSRNTEAFF.

This chain uses TRBV4-2 with TRBJ1-6, with TRBD1 as a possible D gene (6 bases). V was clipped by 1 base and J by 10 bases, with 11 bases between them. The CDR3 runs to 14 residues. Germline V lookup: CDR1 LGHNA, CDR2 YNFKEQ. The CDR3 DNA sequence: TGTGCCAGCAGCCAAGGGGGGGGCCGGTCACCCCTCCACTTT. Translation: CASSQGGGRSPLHF.

The chain carries TRBV5-1 and TRBJ1-2, with 9 bases fitting TRBD1. The CDR3 covers 14 residues. Germline V lookup: CDR1 SGHRS, CDR2 YFSETQ. V trimming: 4 bases; J trimming: 6 bases; junction bases outside the gene matches: 7. The CDR3 sequence is CASSATGGGNGYTF. The CDR3 bases are TGCGCCAGCAGCGCCACAGGGGGCGGGAATGGCTACACCTTC.

The V and J genes are TRBV27 and TRBJ2-7; 13 bases agree with TRBD2. This CDR3 spans 16 amino acids. CDR1 is MNHEY and CDR2 is SMNVEV in the germline V gene (reference sequence). Trimming took 3 bases from V and 4 from J; bases not matched to a gene: 6. CDR3 coding DNA: TGTGCCAGCAGTTTGTTGGGGGGACTAGCGGGGTACGAGCAGTACTTC. Protein sequence: CASSLLGGLAGYEQYF.